The rows below give T cell receptor beta chains drawn from one sample of a study of cytomegalovirus exposure and HLA in healthy donors. Using immunoSEQ multiplex PCR, the repertoire was profiled, and TCRdb retains in-frame clones only, with some absent. Here the sample spans some 130,000 clones, roughly four fifths being singletons. Material: PBMCs. The receptors derive from a man aged 25-45 years in good health and CMV-seronegative. Both conserved end residues are part of each CDR3. The D gene is left open where the match is weak. Clone sizes are given selectively: once, few, many, or a class where the clone is expanded.

cdr3_aa | cdr3_nt | v_call | clone_size | d_call | j_call
CASSFSGTGGVEVSGYTF | TGCGCCAGCAGCTTCTCCGGGACAGGGGGCGTGGAGGTTAGTGGCTACACCTTC | TRBV5-1 | - | TRBD1 | TRBJ1-2
CASSESTGDGYTF | TGTGCCAGCAGTGAATCGACAGGTGATGGCTACACCTTC | TRBV6-1 | once | - | TRBJ1-2
CASSTSGSPNLEQYF | TGTGCCAGCAGCACCTCAGGAAGCCCTAATTTGGAGCAGTACTTC | TRBV11-3 | - | - | TRBJ2-7
CASSPGLVTDTQYF | TGTGCCAGCAGCCCGGGACTAGTTACAGATACGCAGTATTTT | TRBV7-2 | - | TRBD2 | TRBJ2-3
CASSLGLAAQEQYF | TGCGCCAGCAGCTTAGGGCTAGCGGCGCAGGAGCAGTACTTC | TRBV5-1 | - | TRBD2 | TRBJ2-7
CASSSPGSFNTGELFF | TGTGCCAGCAGTTCTCCCGGGAGTTTCAACACCGGGGAGCTGTTTTTT | TRBV28 | - | - | TRBJ2-2
CASKEREGQNEQYF | TGTGCCAGCAAGGAGCGGGAGGGCCAGAACGAGCAGTACTTC | TRBV6-1 | - | TRBD2 | TRBJ2-7
CASSTSGGTSGANVLTF | TGTGCCAGCAGCACTAGCGGGGGCACCTCTGGGGCCAACGTCCTGACTTTC | TRBV7-8 | - | TRBD2 | TRBJ2-6
CASSDRINQPQHF | TGTGCCAGTTCGGACAGAATCAATCAGCCCCAGCATTTT | TRBV27 | - | - | TRBJ1-5
CASSEGRRRGGTDTQYF | TGTGCCAGCAGTGAAGGCCGCAGGCGGGGGGGTACAGATACGCAGTATTTT | TRBV25-1 | few | TRBD2 | TRBJ2-3
CASSLDASNYGYTF | TGCGCCAGCAGCTTGGACGCCAGTAACTATGGCTACACCTTC | TRBV5-1 | - | - | TRBJ1-2
CASSLGLNNEQFF | TGTGCTAGCAGCTTGGGACTCAACAATGAGCAGTTCTTC | TRBV7-7 | - | - | TRBJ2-1
CASSLVGLAGSTDTQYF | TGCGCCAGCAGCTTGGTGGGACTAGCGGGTAGCACAGATACGCAGTATTTT | TRBV5-1 | once | TRBD2 | TRBJ2-3
CASSLASGIISSEAFF | TGTGCCAGCAGCTTGGCCTCCGGGATAATATCCTCCGAAGCTTTCTTT | TRBV5-6 | - | - | TRBJ1-1
CASRTRQDLDEQFF | TGTGCCAGCAGAACTAGACAGGATTTGGATGAGCAGTTCTTC | TRBV27 | - | - | TRBJ2-1
CASSTSGADYEQYF | TGTGCCAGCAGTACGAGCGGCGCCGACTACGAGCAGTACTTC | TRBV6-5 | - | - | TRBJ2-7
CASSLEGLGNEKLFF | TGCGCCAGCAGCTTGGAGGGGCTTGGTAATGAAAAACTGTTTTTT | TRBV5-1 | - | - | TRBJ1-4
CASSDAGGFNQPQHF | TGTGCCAGCAGTGACGCAGGGGGTTTCAATCAGCCCCAGCATTTT | TRBV6-1 | - | TRBD1 | TRBJ1-5
CASSSRRLEEKLFF | TGTGCCAGCAGCTCCCGTCGGTTGGAGGAAAAACTGTTTTTT | TRBV5-8 | - | - | TRBJ1-4
CASSVTFQGEAFF | TGTGCCAGCAGCGTAACATTCCAGGGCGAAGCTTTCTTT | TRBV9 | - | - | TRBJ1-1
CASSSQGQVGYEQYF | TGTGCCAGCAGCTCTCAGGGACAGGTCGGGTACGAGCAGTACTTC | TRBV7-8 | - | TRBD1 | TRBJ2-7
CASSQALTGTRYEQYF | TGCGCCAGCAGCCAAGCCCTGACAGGGACAAGGTACGAGCAGTACTTC | TRBV4-1 | - | TRBD1 | TRBJ2-7
CASSLTAANRDEQYF | TGTGCCAGCAGCTTAACGGCGGCCAATCGGGACGAGCAGTACTTC | TRBV7-3 | - | - | TRBJ2-7
CASRGGTGIVEQYF | TGTGCCAGCAGGGGTGGGACAGGGATAGTCGAGCAGTACTTC | TRBV6-1 | few | TRBD1 | TRBJ2-7
CASSGQGATNEKLFF | TGTGCCAGCTCGGGACAGGGGGCAACTAATGAAAAACTGTTTTTT | TRBV18 | - | TRBD1 | TRBJ1-4
CASSNRTSGMAEQFF | TGTGCCAGCAGTAACCGGACTAGCGGGATGGCAGAGCAGTTCTTC | TRBV7-8 | few | TRBD2 | TRBJ2-1
CASSVDTNYGYTF | TGTGCCAGCAGCGTAGACACTAACTATGGCTACACCTTC | TRBV9 | once | - | TRBJ1-2
CASSIGLAGAGELFF | TGTGCCAGTAGTATCGGTCTAGCGGGAGCCGGGGAGCTGTTTTTT | TRBV19 | - | TRBD2 | TRBJ2-2